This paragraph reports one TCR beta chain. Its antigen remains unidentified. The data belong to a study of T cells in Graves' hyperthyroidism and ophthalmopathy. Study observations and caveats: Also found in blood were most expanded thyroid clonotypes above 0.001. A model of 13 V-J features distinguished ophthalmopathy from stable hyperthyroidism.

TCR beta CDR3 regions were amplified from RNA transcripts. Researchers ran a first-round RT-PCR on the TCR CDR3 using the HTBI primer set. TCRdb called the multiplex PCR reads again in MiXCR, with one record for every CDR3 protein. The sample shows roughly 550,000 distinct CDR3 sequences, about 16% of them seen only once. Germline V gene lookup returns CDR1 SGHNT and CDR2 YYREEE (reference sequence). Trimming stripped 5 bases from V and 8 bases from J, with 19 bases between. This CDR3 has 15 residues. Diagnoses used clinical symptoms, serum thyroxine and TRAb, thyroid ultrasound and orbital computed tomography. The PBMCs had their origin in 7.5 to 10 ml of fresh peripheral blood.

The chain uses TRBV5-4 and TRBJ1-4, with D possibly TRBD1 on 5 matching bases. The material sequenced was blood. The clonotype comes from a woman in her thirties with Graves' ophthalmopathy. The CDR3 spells CASRTTGTSGEKLFF. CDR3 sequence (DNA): TGTGCCAGCAGGACGACCGGGACTTCGGGAGAAAAACTGTTTTTT.